The rows below give T cell receptor beta chains drawn from one sample of a study of T cells in Graves' hyperthyroidism and ophthalmopathy. One entry per CDR3 protein, called by TCRdb with MiXCR from the multiplex PCR reads. The data hold about 340,000 distinct CDR3 sequences, with 15% to 20% observed a single time. Sequencing was done on a sample of blood. The receptors stem from a woman between 45 and 60 years old with Graves' hyperthyroidism. Each CDR3 is given with its conserved first and last residue. D genes are given only for firm matches. A clone size is listed for some rows: how often the clone was seen (once, few, many), or a class if it is expanded.

>13|.|.|TRBJ1-2|TRBV12-3/TRBV12-4
CACSWGAGYGYTF
TGTGCCTGCAGTTGGGGGGCAGGCTATGGCTACACCTTC
>13|.|many|TRBJ2-1|TRBV5-5
CASSTGTPGEQFF
TGTGCCAGCAGCACCGGGACTCCCGGGGAGCAGTTCTTC
>15|.|few|TRBJ2-3|TRBV4-1
CASSQDEEVTDTQYF
TGCGCCAGCAGCCAAGACGAAGAGGTCACAGATACGCAGTATTTT
>14|TRBD1|many|TRBJ1-2|TRBV20-1
CSARPTGGGYGYTF
TGCAGTGCTAGACCGACAGGGGGCGGCTATGGCTACACCTTC
>13|TRBD1|many|TRBJ2-5|TRBV3-1
CASSRTGQETQYF
TGTGCCAGCAGCCGGACAGGCCAAGAGACCCAGTACTTC
>16|.|.|TRBJ1-5|TRBV29-1
CSAQQGGPYSNQPQHF
TGCAGCGCCCAACAAGGGGGACCTTATAGCAATCAGCCCCAGCATTTT
>13|.|many|TRBJ1-5|TRBV11-2
CASSLASEQPQHF
TGTGCCAGCAGCTTAGCCTCTGAACAGCCCCAGCATTTT
>17|TRBD2|.|TRBJ2-1|TRBV5-1
CASSPAGTSGRNNEQFF
TGCGCCAGCAGCCCGGCCGGGACTAGCGGGAGGAACAATGAGCAGTTCTTC
>16|TRBD2|.|TRBJ2-3|TRBV30
CAWSGLMGEGGDTQYF
TGTGCCTGGAGTGGACTGATGGGGGAGGGTGGAGATACGCAGTATTTT
>15|.|.|TRBJ2-2|TRBV7-6
CAIRQGGVDTGELFF
TGTGCTATCCGGCAGGGAGGAGTCGACACCGGGGAGCTGTTTTTT
>18|TRBD2|.|TRBJ2-2|TRBV12-3/TRBV12-4
CASSNPHFGLAGTGELFF
TGTGCCAGCAGCAACCCACATTTTGGACTAGCGGGGACCGGGGAGCTGTTTTTT
>15|TRBD2|few|TRBJ2-5|TRBV20-1
CSARDRIGTKETQYF
TGCAGTGCTAGAGATCGAATAGGGACTAAAGAGACCCAGTACTTC
>14|TRBD2|many|TRBJ2-5|TRBV12-3/TRBV12-4
CASSPRRGGETQYF
TGTGCCAGCAGTCCCCGTCGGGGGGGGGAGACCCAGTACTTC
>15|TRBD1|many|TRBJ2-7|TRBV28
CASSFATGGPYEQYF
TGTGCCAGCAGTTTTGCCACAGGGGGCCCCTACGAGCAGTACTTC
>13|.|few|TRBJ1-5|TRBV10-3
CATHRESNQPQHF
TGTGCCACGCACAGAGAGAGCAATCAGCCCCAGCATTTT
>16|.|many|TRBJ2-3|TRBV28
CASSLEWDVSTDTQYF
TGTGCCAGCAGTCTCGAATGGGACGTTAGCACAGATACGCAGTATTTT
>16|TRBD1|.|TRBJ1-2|TRBV5-4
CASSVYRGREDYGYTF
TGTGCCAGCAGCGTATACAGGGGGCGCGAGGACTATGGCTACACCTTC
>16|.|few|TRBJ1-2|TRBV13
CASSLGGGTYDLGYTF
TGTGCCAGCAGCTTAGGAGGGGGGACCTATGATCTTGGCTACACCTTC
>17|.|few|TRBJ1-6|TRBV12-3/TRBV12-4
CASSFLMGLTYNSPLHF
TGTGCCAGCAGTTTTCTCATGGGTTTAACCTATAATTCACCCCTCCACTTT
>15|.|.|TRBJ1-4|TRBV7-9
CASSLRGDGNEKLFF
TGTGCCAGCAGCTTACGTGGGGATGGTAATGAAAAACTGTTTTTT
>15|.|many|TRBJ1-1|TRBV7-9
CASNEKGGALTEAFF
TGTGCCAGCAATGAGAAGGGGGGGGCGCTGACTGAAGCTTTCTTT
>15|.|many|TRBJ1-3|TRBV2
CASSEEGNSGNTIYF
TGTGCCAGCAGTGAAGAGGGGAACTCTGGAAACACCATATATTTT
>13|TRBD1|few|TRBJ1-4|TRBV18
CASAGQGREKLFF
TGTGCCAGCGCGGGACAGGGGCGTGAAAAACTGTTTTTT
>14|.|many|TRBJ2-7|TRBV28
CASSPETAYYEQYF
TGTGCCAGCAGTCCCGAGACAGCCTACTACGAGCAGTACTTC
>17|TRBD2|few|TRBJ2-1|TRBV7-9
CASNVLAGGPVYNEQFF
TGTGCCAGCAACGTACTAGCGGGGGGGCCGGTCTACAATGAGCAGTTCTTC
>17|TRBD1|.|TRBJ2-1|TRBV27
CASSDDTTGNSYNEQFF
TGTGCCAGCAGTGACGACACGACAGGGAACTCCTACAATGAGCAGTTCTTC
>16|.|.|TRBJ2-5|TRBV12-3/TRBV12-4
CASSRTRTVNQETQYF
TGTGCCAGCAGTCGTACCAGGACCGTGAACCAAGAGACCCAGTACTTC
>14|TRBD1|.|TRBJ2-2|TRBV3-1
CASSPGTGTGELFF
TGTGCCAGCAGTCCCGGGACAGGGACCGGGGAGCTGTTTTTT
>17|TRBD2|.|TRBJ2-1|TRBV7-6
CASSLTPWGGGLDEQFF
TGTGCCAGCAGCTTGACCCCGTGGGGCGGGGGGCTGGATGAGCAGTTCTTC
>15|.|few|TRBJ2-7|TRBV4-1
CASSFSAGLSYEQYF
TGCGCCAGCAGCTTCTCGGCGGGTCTATCCTACGAGCAGTACTTC
>16|.|few|TRBJ1-3|TRBV12-3/TRBV12-4
CASERGDGGSGNTIYF
TGTGCCAGCGAGCGGGGGGACGGAGGCTCTGGAAACACCATATATTTT
>14|.|few|TRBJ1-6|TRBV12-3/TRBV12-4
CASSFEQGVSPLHF
TGTGCCAGCAGTTTTGAACAGGGAGTATCACCCCTCCACTTT
>15|TRBD1|many|TRBJ2-3|TRBV12-3/TRBV12-4
CASSSETGGTDTQYF
TGTGCCAGCAGTTCAGAGACAGGGGGCACAGATACGCAGTATTTT
>16|.|few|TRBJ1-5|TRBV7-2
CASSLRTECSNQPQHF
TGTGCCAGCAGCTTACGGACAGAATGTAGCAATCAGCCCCAGCATTTT
>17|TRBD1|.|TRBJ1-2|TRBV20-1
CSAPEGQGAQLLYGYTF
TGCAGTGCTCCAGAAGGGCAGGGGGCTCAACTCTTGTATGGCTACACCTTC
>15|.|few|TRBJ2-7|TRBV4-1
CASSQGAGLSYEQYF
TGCGCCAGCAGCCAAGGGGCAGGGCTCTCCTACGAGCAGTACTTC
>15|TRBD2|few|TRBJ2-7|TRBV19
CASSSGLAGGYEQYF
TGTGCCAGTAGTTCGGGACTAGCGGGCGGCTACGAGCAGTACTTC
>12|.|.|TRBJ1-4|TRBV20-1
CSAWATNEKLFF
TGCAGTGCGTGGGCTACTAATGAAAAACTGTTTTTT
>14|.|many|TRBJ1-1|TRBV3-1
CASSLGAGDTEAFF
TGTGCCAGCAGCCTGGGGGCGGGGGACACTGAAGCTTTCTTT
>16|.|few|TRBJ2-3|TRBV25-1
CASSDNPGQARDTQYF
TGTGCCAGCAGTGACAACCCTGGACAAGCCCGGGATACGCAGTATTTT
>13|.|many|TRBJ2-7|TRBV7-2
CASSFHRAYEQYF
TGTGCCAGCAGCTTCCACAGGGCTTACGAGCAGTACTTC
>15|.|.|TRBJ1-4|TRBV2
CASSVSGDYNEKLFF
TGTGCCAGCAGTGTATCAGGGGACTATAATGAAAAACTGTTTTTT